The sequence of this T cell receptor beta chain was determined in a study of blood T cell repertoires in COVID-19. In the study overall: Some COVID-19 samples were acute and others convalescent; all came from the United States, Italy and Spain. PBMCs, B-cell-depleted T cells, or T cells were the source of the cDNA or gDNA that made up the material.

Original processing notes: From reference gene primer amplification, estimates of nucleated cell counts were derived. Some clones are missing from TCRdb's copy, which holds only in-frame ones; the method was immunoSEQ multiplex PCR. Clone size and the V and J calls come from that table; the DNA yielded D and trimming. This sample has approximately 38,000 clones, with approximately 90% found just once. Germline CDR1 reads MNHEY; CDR2 reads SVGAGI. The CDR3 is 16 amino acids. V was shortened by 0 bases and J by 6 bases, with 17 bases between the two germline ends. The sequenced sample consisted of peripheral blood. The sequence was collected from a human donor in a cohort sampled during active COVID-19. This chain connects TRBV6-5 to TRBJ1-2; the D is unclear. For the CDR3, the DNA is TGTGCCAGCAGTTACTCTACCGGGGAGTATGGACATGGCTACACCTTC. Translating gives CASSYSTGEYGHGYTF.